The T cell receptor (beta chain) under discussion was sequenced for a study of T cells in Graves' hyperthyroidism and ophthalmopathy. Trimming took 6 bases from V and 3 from J, leaving 12 bases between them. CDR3 length: 14 residues. RNA transcripts were the template for amplifying TCR beta CDR3 regions. The HTBI primer set drove a first-round RT-PCR of the TCR CDR3. A single record per CDR3 protein comes from TCRdb applying MiXCR to the multiplex PCR reads. Of 550,000 to 700,000 distinct CDR3 sequences in the sample, roughly 46% are singletons; the top ten hold around 17%. This clonotype was seen at least ten times.

The clonotype comes from an adult woman with Graves' disease, either hyperthyroidism or ophthalmopathy (not recorded which). Sequenced input: peripheral blood or thyroid tissue (not recorded which). V is TRBV12-3 or TRBV12-4 and J is TRBJ1-5, with a tentative D call TRBD1 (6 bases). CDR3 loop: CASRNGQNNQPQHF. In DNA, the CDR3 is TGTGCCAGCAGAAATGGACAGAACAATCAGCCCCAGCATTTT.